What follows describes a single T cell receptor beta chain. Its specificity is not known. The data are from a study of T cell responses to AZD1222 COVID-19 vaccine. Study-wide points: Vaccine-associated CD4 TCRs spanned spike, dominant at 160-218 and 743-854. Of the AZD1222 recipients, only five or six were seropositive at baseline.

Clones were sequenced by immunoSEQ multiplex PCR, and TCRdb holds only the in-frame ones, with some missing. The table lists fewer than 150,000 clones, approximately 87% of them singletons. The CDR3 consists of 15 residues. Germline-derived CDR1 and CDR2 are ENHRY and SYGVKD. V was pared by 6 bases and J by 5 bases, with 11 bases of the junction left unmatched. The rearrangement joins TRBV10-3 to TRBJ2-5; 8 bases agree with TRBD1. The specimen was peripheral blood, collected 28 days after the second AZD1222 dose. This TCR was sampled from an adult who received the AZD1222 COVID-19 vaccine. In DNA, the CDR3 is TGTGCCATCAGCAAAACAGGGGGGACGGGGGAGACCCAGTACTTC. Protein product: CAISKTGGTGETQYF.